Presented here are 12 T cell receptor beta chains from one specimen sequenced in a study of T cell responses to AZD1222 COVID-19 vaccine (dated by TCRdb to the early 2020s). The time point tag for this specimen amounts to: baseline before first vaccination. Library prep was done by the immunoSEQ multiplex PCR assay. TCRdb mirrors the immuneACCESS table, restricted to in-frame sequences. Some clones are absent from its copies; in checked studies, under half trace to an unresolved V gene, and the reason for the others is unknown. Recorded for this sample are about 150,000 clones; about 88% of them occurred a single time. The ten biggest clones cover less than 3.5% of the sample. This material consisted of peripheral blood, taken on day 0 of AZD1222 vaccination. All receptors come from an adult in good health.

The chain carries TRBV7-8 and TRBJ2-2, with D perhaps TRBD1 (6 bases). This CDR3 spans 16 amino acids. Germline CDR1 and CDR2: SGHVS and FQNEAQ. Trimming took off 5 bases at V and 0 bases at J, with 13 bases between the two ends. CDR3 coding DNA: TGTGCCAGCAGCCCCCGGACAGAGGCGAACACCGGGGAGCTGTTTTTT. It yields the protein CASSPRTEANTGELFF.

V is TRBV7-2 and J is TRBJ1-5; the D gene is possibly TRBD1 (5 bases). In germline, CDR1 is SGHTA, CDR2 FQGNSA. The CDR3 length is 15 residues. With 3 bases removed from V and 1 base from J, the gap between germline ends came to 10 bases. The CDR3 sequence: CASSFQGGSNQPQHF. CDR3 in DNA: TGTGCCAGCAGCTTCCAGGGTGGGAGCAATCAGCCCCAGCATTTT.

The chain carries TRBV9 and TRBJ2-2, with 7 nucleotides matching TRBD2. The V gene's germline CDR1 is SGDLS and CDR2 YYNGEE. The V gene end was trimmed by 0 bases and the J gene end by 4 bases; junction bases not matched to a gene: 3. The CDR3 runs 15 residues. The CDR3 here is CASSVASGATGELFF. CDR3 nucleotide sequence: TGTGCCAGCAGCGTAGCCAGCGGGGCCACCGGGGAGCTGTTTTTT.

About this clone: The sample holds other DNA sequences that translate to the same CDR3. This rearrangement joins TRBV19 to TRBJ2-7; TRBD1 matches at 8 bases. The length of the CDR3 is 12 residues. Germline V lookup: CDR1 LNHDA, CDR2 SQIVND (reference sequence). V lost 5 bases to trimming and J lost 3 bases; unmatched junction nucleotides: 0. CDR3 coding DNA: TGTGCCAGTAGTGGACAGGGCTACGAGCAGTACTTC. It encodes CASSGQGYEQYF.

The chain joins TRBV7-2 to TRBJ1-4, with 7 bases lining up with TRBD1. The V gene end was trimmed by 5 bases and the J gene end by 5 bases; junction bases not matched to a gene: 8. Per the germline V gene, CDR1 is SGHTA and CDR2 is FQGNSA. This CDR3 is 15 amino acids long. CDR3 bases: TGTGCCAGCAGCAACAGACAGGGAGGAAATGAAAAACTGTTTTTT. Its translation: CASSNRQGGNEKLFF.

This clone was seen once. CDR3 in amino acids: CASRLKTSGEPYEQYF. In nucleotides, the CDR3 is TGTGCCAGCAGACTCAAGACTAGCGGGGAACCCTACGAGCAGTACTTC. This chain joins TRBV5-4 and TRBJ2-7; 11 bases are a match to TRBD2. V lost 5 bases, J lost 2 bases, and 9 bases stayed unmatched. The CDR3 has 16 residues. Germline CDR1 reads SGHNT; CDR2 reads YYREEE (reference sequence). The variable domain in full, with the rest retrieved from reference TRBV5-4 and TRBJ2-7, is ETGVTQSPTHLIKTRGQQVTLRCSSQSGHNTVSWYQQALGQGPQFIFQYYREEENGRGNFPPRFSGLQFPNYSSELNVNALELDDSALYLCASRLKTSGEPYEQYFGPGTRLTVT.

The rearrangement joins TRBV25-1 to TRBJ2-3; the D gene is possibly TRBD1 (6 bases). This CDR3 has 16 residues. CDR1 and CDR2 from the germline V gene are MGHDK and SYGVNS. V was trimmed by 2 bases and J by 3 bases, leaving 15 bases between them. The CDR3 sequence: CASSEGEQGRTDTQYF. The CDR3 DNA follows: TGTGCCAGCAGTGAAGGGGAACAGGGAAGGACAGATACGCAGTATTTT.

This CDR3 reads CASREVGNQPQHF. Written as DNA, the CDR3 is TGTGCCAGTAGGGAAGTGGGCAATCAGCCCCAGCATTTT. V usage is TRBV19 and J usage is TRBJ1-5, with D uncertain. CDR1 and CDR2 (germline): LNHDA, SQIVND (reference sequence). With 6 bases removed from V and 2 bases from J, the gap between germline ends came to 8 bases. This CDR3 comprises 13 residues.

This chain joins TRBV3-1 (or the pseudogene TRBV3-2) and TRBJ2-7; the match to TRBD1 covers 7 bases. The CDR3 extends over 15 amino acids. The V gene end was trimmed by 3 bases and the J gene end by 6 bases; junction bases not matched to a gene: 11. Looked up from germline, CDR1 is LGHDT and CDR2 is YNNKEL (reference sequence). The CDR3 DNA is TGTGCCAGCAGCCAGGCTCAGACAGGGTCAGCCGAGCAGTACTTC. This codes for CASSQAQTGSAEQYF.

J is TRBJ1-2 and V is TRBV5-1, with 10 bases lining up with TRBD1. This CDR3 has 17 amino acids. The germline gives CDR1 SGHRS, CDR2 YFSETQ. Trimming cost V 0 bases and J 6 bases; bases outside gene matches: 11. The CDR3 reads CASSLGSTGQGKHGYTF. For the CDR3, the DNA is TGCGCCAGCAGCTTGGGATCGACGGGACAGGGGAAACATGGCTACACCTTC.

This clone was picked up one time. The chain links TRBV7-8 to TRBJ1-1; tentatively, D is TRBD1 (5 bases). This CDR3 comprises 16 residues. Germline V lookup: CDR1 SGHVS, CDR2 FQNEAQ. Trimming pared 3 bases from V and 1 base from J, leaving 15 bases between. The CDR3 here is CASSFGQLYTNTEAFF. As DNA, the CDR3 is TGTGCCAGCAGCTTTGGACAACTTTATACGAACACTGAAGCTTTCTTT.

The chain couples TRBV2 to TRBJ1-2; weak D call: TRBD1 (6 bases). The length of the CDR3 is 16 residues. V dropped 0 bases and J dropped 3 bases, with 14 bases sitting between them. Per germline, CDR1 SNHLY and CDR2 FYNNEI. CDR3 protein: CASSEARQDGDYGYTF. CDR3 DNA sequence: TGTGCCAGCAGTGAAGCCCGACAGGATGGTGACTATGGCTACACCTTC.